One T cell receptor (beta chain) is described in this entry. Which antigen it targets is not known. There are no base qualities to consult, and no much larger clone falls within one base. The data were taken from a study of vaccination and CD4 T cells after COVID-19 (dated by TCRdb to 2022 to 2024). Background on the whole study: Convalescent patients had a positive SARS-CoV-2 result on nasal swab PCR, and of these patients, fewer than ten had mild disease and one had severe disease. Two doses of either the Pfizer-BioNTech BNT162b2 vaccine (n=8) or the Moderna mRNA-1273 vaccine (n=2) were administered to participants. The convalescent cohort included six males and four females, with two Hispanic individuals, seven Caucasians, two Asians and one multiracial person. In under twelve COVID-19 convalescent patients and a few infection-naive healthy vaccine recipients, researchers compared the spike-specific CD4+ TCR repertoire from before mRNA vaccination with the repertoire from after. Post-COVID blood samples were collected from convalescent patients a median of roughly 100 days after diagnosis, with a range of roughly 30 to 161 days. The time from the second vaccine dose to post-vaccine blood sampling had a median of roughly 79 days and ranged from about 14 to 241 days.

Paper-wide results and their limitations: Nearly all vaccine-specific clones in convalescent patients (304 of 307) were mono-reactive for SARS-CoV-2 spike rather than cross-reactive with common cold coronaviruses. An increase in the median number of SARS-CoV-2-reactive clonotypes from 21 after infection to approximately 41 after vaccination was observed, but the change was not found to be significant. Relatively few convalescent patients were included in the study, and early timepoints after natural infection were not analyzed. In convalescent patients, a median roughly 88% of post-vaccine SARS-CoV-2-reactive clones were detected only after vaccination, suggesting vaccine-specific priming.

The positive SARS-CoV-2 PCR tests of the convalescent patients were dated from March to December 2020, before the Alpha, Beta and Delta variants emerged in the United States. Ficoll-Paque Plus gradient centrifugation was used to isolate PBMCs from whole blood, and the isolated PBMCs were then either used fresh or cryopreserved at -140C. The library was generated by PCR. Data came from an Illumina iSeq 100. Per the source publication's procedure: Non-productive sequences were removed, and CDR3s that did not start with C, did not end with F or W, or were shorter than 7 amino acids were discarded. CDR3 homology was assessed with Levenshtein distances (stringdist) and unrooted phylogenetic trees (ape) in R version 3.6.1. Through fastp at Q25 and MiXCR, TCRdb rebuilt clones from the public reads, retaining in-frame beta chains. CDR3 protein duplicates are merged, each entry listing the most common genes and DNA. The V and J calls come from TCRdb's annotation, not from the publication. The sample table shows about 21,000 distinct CDR3 sequences, and approximately 57% are seen once. Around 0.94% of the sample comes from the top ten.

The germline V gene (reference sequence) supplies CDR1 GTSNPN and CDR2 SVGIG. The CDR3 starts with the cysteine, ends with the phenylalanine, and has 15 residues. The sequence is cut down to CDR3 DNA, 45 bases in frame from base 1. Trimming costs V 6 bases and J 2 bases, and their ends lie 17 bases apart. This sequence was found in a human donor who had recovered from COVID-19. Sequencing was performed on CD4+ T cells from blood, taken before SARS-CoV-2 vaccination. This sequence uses TRBV30 and TRBJ1-5, with the D gene call left open. The CDR3 has the sequence CACSSGPRGNQPQHF. The DNA sequence is TGTGCCTGTAGCAGTGGCCCGCGTGGCAATCAGCCCCAGCATTTT.